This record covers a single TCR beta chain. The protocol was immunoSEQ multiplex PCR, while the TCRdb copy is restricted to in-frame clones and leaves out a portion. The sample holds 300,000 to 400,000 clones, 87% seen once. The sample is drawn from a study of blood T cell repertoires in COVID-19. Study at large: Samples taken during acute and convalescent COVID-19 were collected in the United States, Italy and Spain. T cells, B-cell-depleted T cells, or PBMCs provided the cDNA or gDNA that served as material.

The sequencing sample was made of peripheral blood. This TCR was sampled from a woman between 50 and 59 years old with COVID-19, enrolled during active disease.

The CDR3 region has the DNA TGTGCCAGCAGCGTAGGCCCCCAGGGTGGTCCTGAAGCTTTCTTT. This sequence encodes CASSVGPQGGPEAFF. The chain couples TRBV9 to TRBJ1-1; tentatively, D is TRBD1 (5 bases). V lost 0 bases to trimming and J lost 6 bases, with 15 bases between them. Germline loops: CDR1 SGDLS, CDR2 YYNGEE. CDR3 size: 15 residues.